This T cell receptor (beta chain) was captured in a study of blood T cells in healthy people across ages. Across the study: With template switching, about one barcoded beta molecule was captured per two T cells. Whole-study results and caveats: Donor CMV infection status was unknown, possibly confounding age-related changes in expanded clonotypes.

This clonotype occurred many times. No antigen is known for it. Isolation yielded PBMCs, at least 6.5 million per sample, in every case. This CDR3 contains 13 residues. V was clipped by 5 bases and J by 5 bases, with 9 bases between them. The authors ran a second PCR of about 6 to 11 cycles using a sample-barcoded 5' primer and a J-beta primer mix. MiXCR was run by TCRdb on the 5' RACE reads, yielding one entry per CDR3 protein. This sample has around 870,000 distinct CDR3 sequences; around 28% occur once, and the top ten carry roughly 17%. The chain carries TRBV12-3 or TRBV12-4 and TRBJ1-4, with D perhaps matching TRBD1 (6 bases). The sample comprised blood. This sequence originates from a woman older than 75 in good health. CDR3 in amino acids: CASSGQINEKLFF. CDR3 DNA sequence: TGTGCCAGCAGTGGACAGATAAATGAAAAACTGTTTTTT.